These 29 T cell receptor beta chains were all obtained from the same sample, sequenced in a study of T-cell memory formation after mild COVID-19. TCRdb re-analysed the 5' RACE reads in MiXCR, keeping a single row per CDR3 protein. Among 75,000 to 95,000 distinct CDR3 sequences listed, around 15% were seen once. Sequencing was performed on PBMCs or a T cell subset sorted from them (not recorded which). These receptors originate from a man between 18 and 29 years old who had mild COVID-19 (a few samples of this study predate the infection). Cell type and time point are not known.

The CDR3 coding sequence is TGTGCCAGCAGTCCCGGTGTCTCCTACGAGCAGTACTTC. It codes for CASSPGVSYEQYF. V is TRBV9 and J is TRBJ2-7; D remains ambiguous. Trimming cost V 5 bases and J 0 bases, with 9 bases left between them. Germline V gene data show CDR1 as SGDLS and CDR2 as YYNGEE. This CDR3 contains 13 residues.

At least ten counts were recorded for this clonotype. The CDR3 is CASSQAQGFGTDTQYF. CDR3 nucleotides: TGCGCCAGCAGCCAAGCCCAGGGATTTGGGACAGATACGCAGTATTTT. The genes are TRBV4-1 and TRBJ2-3; D might be TRBD1 (5 bases). Germline values: CDR1 MGHRA, CDR2 YSYEKL. Between the trimmed V and J ends, which lost 1 base and 3 bases, there was a span of 14 bases. This CDR3 spans 16 amino acids.

This chain uses TRBV28 with TRBJ2-7; 8 bases agree with TRBD1. The J segment lost 6 bases and the V segment lost 2 bases, leaving 3 bases of the junction unmatched. This CDR3 contains 13 residues. Germline V lookup: CDR1 MDHEN, CDR2 SYDVKM. CDR3 bases: TGTGCCAGCAGTTTAGGGCAGGGGGCCGAGCAGTACGTC. Residues: CASSLGQGAEQYV.

The table lists this clonotype with a few counts. The rearrangement joins TRBV7-6 to TRBJ2-1; tentative D call: TRBD1 (5 bases). V lost 1 base to trimming and J lost 14 bases, with 9 bases between them. The CDR3 has 11 residues. CDR1 and CDR2 from the germline V gene are SGHVS and FNYEAQ. The CDR3 DNA is TGTGCCAGCAGCTTAGGCAGGGCTAAGTTCTTC. Amino acid sequence: CASSLGRAKFF.

There are many counts of this clonotype. At one boundary the junction diverges from the germline segment, which might be a read error. The rearrangement links TRBV4-3 to TRBJ2-2, with a tentative D call TRBD2 (6 bases). From germline, CDR1 is LGHNA and CDR2 YSLEER. CDR3 length: 17 amino acids. The CDR3 protein is CASSEDPGLGGAGELFF. CDR3 DNA: TGCGCCAGCAGCGAAGACCCCGGTCTCGGAGGGGCCGGGGAGCTGTTTTTT.

The CDR3 region has the DNA TGTGCCAGCAGCTTCTTGGACATTGGCGATGGCTACACCTTC. Encoded protein: CASSFLDIGDGYTF. The chain has TRBV7-2 and TRBJ1-2; a weak D match, TRBD1 (5 bases). This CDR3 is built from 14 residues. Germline V CDR1 and CDR2: SGHTA, FQGNSA. Trimming shortened V by 3 bases and J by 6 bases, and 14 bases separated the two germline ends.

This clonotype was picked up many times. This chain uses TRBV4-1 with TRBJ1-5; D remains ambiguous. Germline loops: CDR1 MGHRA, CDR2 YSYEKL. V dropped 4 bases and J dropped 0 bases, with 10 bases sitting between them. The CDR3 contains 15 residues. CDR3 amino acids: CASSPGSYSNQPQHF. The CDR3 region has the DNA TGCGCCAGCAGCCCGGGAAGCTATAGCAATCAGCCCCAGCATTTT.

This clonotype has at least ten counts. The V call is TRBV4-3, the J call TRBJ2-5; 10 nucleotides line up with TRBD1. CDR1 is LGHNA and CDR2 is YSLEER in the germline V gene. This CDR3 region has 18 residues. The J segment lost 5 bases and the V segment lost 0 bases, leaving 12 bases of the junction unmatched. Here the CDR3 reads CASSQEGPPTGGWETQYF. CDR3 nucleotide sequence: TGCGCCAGCAGCCAAGAAGGGCCCCCGACAGGGGGCTGGGAGACCCAGTACTTC.

The V call is TRBV7-9, the J call TRBJ1-1; 8 nucleotides agree with TRBD1. The germline CDR1 and CDR2 sequences are SEHNR and FQNEAQ (reference sequence). V was pared by 4 bases and J by 5 bases, with 6 bases of the junction left unmatched. The CDR3 loop spans 14 amino acids. This CDR3 is CASSYQGARTEAFF. CDR3 coding DNA: TGTGCCAGCAGCTACCAGGGGGCTCGAACTGAAGCTTTCTTT.

The chain combines TRBV6-4 with TRBJ2-7; 9 nucleotides match TRBD1. CDR3 length: 13 amino acids. V lost 0 bases, J lost 6 bases, and 0 bases stayed unmatched. Germline V CDR1 and CDR2: MRHNA, SNTAGT. The CDR3, as DNA: TGTGCCAGCAGTGACTCGGACAGGGGCGAGCAGTACTTC. Protein: CASSDSDRGEQYF.

V is TRBV12-3 or TRBV12-4 and J is TRBJ1-2, with TRBD1 matching over 7 bases. Trimming cost V 6 bases and J 4 bases; bases outside gene matches: 5. CDR3 size: 13 residues. Here the CDR3 DNA reads TGTGCCAGCAGACTAACAGGGGTCTATGGCTACACCTTC. This gives the protein CASRLTGVYGYTF.

This clonotype was recorded a few times. The J gene is TRBJ1-6, the V gene TRBV18; 9 bases map to TRBD1. The CDR3 consists of 17 residues. Trimming cost V 5 bases and J 1 base; bases outside gene matches: 6. Germline loops: CDR1 KGHSH, CDR2 LQKENI. This CDR3 is CASSSGQGGSYNSPLHF. CDR3 nucleotide sequence: TGTGCCAGCTCATCGGGACAGGGAGGGTCCTATAATTCACCCCTCCACTTT.

The chain carries TRBV9 and TRBJ1-6; D remains ambiguous. V lost 4 bases, J lost 4 bases, and 15 bases lay in between. CDR1 and CDR2 (germline): SGDLS, YYNGEE. The CDR3 length is 16 residues. The CDR3 here is CASSPGEQPYNSPLHF. CDR3 in DNA: TGTGCCAGCAGCCCCGGGGAACAGCCATATAATTCACCCCTCCACTTT.

The chain is built from TRBV6-6 and TRBJ1-1; D unresolved. Trimming removed 2 bases at V and 1 base at J, with 5 bases between. Germline V gene data show CDR1 as MNHNY and CDR2 as SVGAGI (reference sequence). CDR3 length: 13 amino acids. CDR3 protein: CASSYGPNTEAFF. The CDR3 bases are TGTGCCAGCAGTTACGGACCGAACACTGAAGCTTTCTTT.

This clonotype occurred a few times. The chain employs TRBV6-5 and TRBJ2-5, with D possibly TRBD2 on 7 matching bases. Germline V gene data show CDR1 as MNHEY and CDR2 as SVGAGI. The length of the CDR3 is 15 residues. V lost 6 bases to trimming and J lost 5 bases, with 19 bases between them. The CDR3, as DNA: TGTGCCAGCAGCGACGGAAGGGGGGGACGGGAGACCCAGTACTTC. As protein: CASSDGRGGRETQYF.

The chain carries TRBV7-3 and TRBJ2-1; 7 positions match TRBD1. V shed 5 bases, J shed 4 bases, and the junction held 14 bases outside the gene matches. Germline loops: CDR1 SGHTA, CDR2 FQGTGA. This CDR3 is built from 17 residues. The CDR3 spells CASSLSPGTEIYNEQFF. CDR3 in DNA: TGTGCCAGCAGCCTAAGTCCCGGGACAGAAATTTACAATGAGCAGTTCTTC.

V is TRBV9 and J is TRBJ1-2; tentative D call: TRBD1 (5 bases). The CDR3 is 14 residues long. With 3 bases removed from V and 2 bases from J, the gap between germline ends came to 11 bases. CDR1 and CDR2 (germline): SGDLS, YYNGEE. CDR3 amino acids: CASSALRGNYGYTF. CDR3 nucleotides: TGTGCCAGCAGCGCCCTTCGGGGGAACTATGGCTACACCTTC.

This clonotype was counted ten times or more. The chain employs TRBV6-6 and TRBJ1-2, with 7 bases identical to TRBD1. The ends lost 1 base at V and 6 bases at J; junction bases unmatched: 11. The CDR3 totals 16 residues. Germline loops: CDR1 MNHNY, CDR2 SVGAGI (reference sequence). The DNA for the CDR3 is TGTGCCAGCAGTTACTTGGGGCAGGGGGAAATGGATGGCTACACCTTC. Its protein is CASSYLGQGEMDGYTF.

In its sample, this clonotype was seen a few times. The V gene is TRBV4-1, the J gene TRBJ1-6; D is unresolved. Trimming pared 4 bases from V and 9 bases from J, leaving 13 bases between. This CDR3 has 14 residues. The V gene's germline CDR1 is MGHRA and CDR2 YSYEKL. CDR3 sequence (DNA): TGCGCCAGCAGCCCCGCGGGGAATAGTTCACCCCTCCACTTT. Translated: CASSPAGNSSPLHF.

This clonotype was seen a handful of times. V is TRBV5-1 and J is TRBJ1-1; D might be TRBD1 (6 bases). Germline assignment: CDR1 SGHRS and CDR2 YFSETQ. V lost 0 bases to trimming and J lost 6 bases, with 9 bases between them. The CDR3 covers 13 residues. CDR3 nucleotide sequence: TGCGCCAGCAGCTTGGGGAGGGGGGCTGAAGCTTTCTTT. This sequence encodes CASSLGRGAEAFF.

This clonotype has only a few counts. The chain combines TRBV4-3 with TRBJ1-2; unclear D gene. Germline CDR1 and CDR2: LGHNA and YSLEER. The V gene lost 4 bases and the J gene lost 0 bases, with 12 bases spanning the gap. This CDR3 has 15 residues. The CDR3 spells CASSLGKKANYGYTF. CDR3 DNA: TGCGCCAGCAGCCTCGGGAAGAAAGCTAACTATGGCTACACCTTC.

This clonotype was observed a few times. The CDR3 sequence: CASSRGEGPYEQYV. CDR3 in DNA: TGCGCCAGCAGCCGTGGAGAGGGACCCTACGAGCAGTACGTC. The gene calls are TRBV5-1 and TRBJ2-7, with D possibly called TRBD1 or TRBD2 (5 bases each). Germline assignment: CDR1 SGHRS and CDR2 YFSETQ. This CDR3 has 14 residues. V was clipped by 4 bases and J by 2 bases, with 13 bases between them.

The chain uses TRBV29-1 and TRBJ2-5, with D uncertain. This CDR3 region has 12 residues. Looked up from germline, CDR1 is SQVTM and CDR2 is ANQGSEA. V lost 7 bases to trimming and J lost 5 bases, with 14 bases between them. This CDR3 is CSAGGMGETQYF. Here the CDR3 DNA reads TGCAGCGCAGGTGGTATGGGTGAGACCCAGTACTTC. Supplemented by reference TRBV29-1 and TRBJ2-5, the full variable domain reads SAVISQKPSRDICQRGTSLTIQCQVDSQVTMMFWYRQQPGQSLTLIATANQGSEATYESGFVIDKFPISRPNLTFSTLTVSNMSPEDSSIYLCSAGGMGETQYFGPGTRLLVL.

This clonotype was observed a few times. The chain combines TRBV4-1 with TRBJ2-2; the match to TRBD2 covers 11 bases. Germline V gene sequence: CDR1 MGHRA, CDR2 YSYEKL. Trimming cost V 4 bases and J 2 bases; bases outside gene matches: 3. This CDR3 has 16 residues. The CDR3 coding sequence is TGCGCCAGCAGCCCACTAGCGGGGGCCAACACCGGGGAGCTGTTTTTT. Translation: CASSPLAGANTGELFF.

The chain links TRBV27 to TRBJ1-2, with 10 bases fitting TRBD1. Germline lookup yields CDR1 MNHEY and CDR2 SMNVEV (reference sequence). Losses at the gene ends were 5 bases for V and 8 bases for J; bases not matched to a gene: 8. This CDR3 is built from 14 residues. The DNA for the CDR3 is TGTGCCAGCAGTATCTCCGGGACAGGGGACGGCTACACCTTC. It translates to CASSISGTGDGYTF.

The chain is built from TRBV5-1 and TRBJ2-6; D possibly uses TRBD1 or TRBD2 (5 bases each). Trimming left V 0 bases short and J 7 bases short, with 14 bases between. The CDR3 is 16 amino acids. Germline CDR1 reads SGHRS; CDR2 reads YFSETQ. For the CDR3, the DNA is TGCGCCAGCAGCTTGGGGACGGGGCTGAGAGCCAACGTCCTGACTTTC. Amino acid sequence: CASSLGTGLRANVLTF. Looking up the rest from reference TRBV5-1 and TRBJ2-6 gives the full variable domain: KAGVTQTPRYLIKTRGQQVTLSCSPISGHRSVSWYQQTPGQGLQFLFEYFSETQRNKGNFPGRFSGRQFSNSRSEMNVSTLELGDSALYLCASSLGTGLRANVLTFGAGSRLTVL.

This rearrangement joins TRBV7-9 to TRBJ2-5; a possible D gene is TRBD1 (6 bases). This CDR3 is built from 14 residues. Germline CDR1 and CDR2: SEHNR and FQNEAQ (reference sequence). V was shortened by 8 bases and J by 1 base, with 14 bases between the two germline ends. In DNA form, the CDR3 reads TGTGCCAGCGGGGGCTTAGGAGGCCAAGAGACCCAGTACTTC. Its translation: CASGGLGGQETQYF.

The gene calls are TRBV20-1 and TRBJ2-1, with 7 bases identical to TRBD1. The germline V gene encodes CDR1 DFQATT and CDR2 SNEGSKA (reference sequence). The CDR3 covers 16 residues. With V trimmed by 5 bases and J by 5 bases, 15 bases remained unmatched. CDR3 coding DNA: TGCAGTGCTCAAGTGGGGACGGGACAGCCCCACAATGAGCAGTTCTTC. Translation gives CSAQVGTGQPHNEQFF.

The chain is built from TRBV28 and TRBJ2-7; D is unresolved. The V and J ends lost 2 bases and 2 bases respectively, with 7 bases between them. CDR1 is MDHEN, CDR2 SYDVKM, per germline. CDR3 length: 13 residues. The CDR3 coding sequence is TGTGCCAGCAGTTTAGGCAGTCCCTACGAGCAGTACGTC. It codes for CASSLGSPYEQYV.